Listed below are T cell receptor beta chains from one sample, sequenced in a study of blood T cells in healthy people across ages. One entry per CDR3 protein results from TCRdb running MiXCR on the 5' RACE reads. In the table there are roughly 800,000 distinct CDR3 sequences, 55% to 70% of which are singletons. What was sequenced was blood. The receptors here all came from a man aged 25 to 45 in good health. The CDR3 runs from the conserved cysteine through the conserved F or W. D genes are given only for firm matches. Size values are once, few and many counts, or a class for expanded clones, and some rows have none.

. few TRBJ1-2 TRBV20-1 TGCAGTGCCAGAGATACAATGGGAATGAAATATGGCTACACCTTC CSARDTMGMKYGYTF
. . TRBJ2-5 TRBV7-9 TGTGCCAGCAGCTTAGCGGGCAAGCGCCAAGAGACCCAGTACTTC CASSLAGKRQETQYF
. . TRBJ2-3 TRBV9 TGTGCCCCCACTCCGCCTCCTGACACAGATACGCAGTATTTT CAPTPPPDTDTQYF
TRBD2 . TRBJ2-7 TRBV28 TGTGCCAGCAGGACTGCCGGGAGGTCCTACGAGCAGTACTTC CASRTAGRSYEQYF
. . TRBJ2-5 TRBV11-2 TGTGCCAGCAGCTTAGATCCCGGGGAGACCCAGTACTTC CASSLDPGETQYF
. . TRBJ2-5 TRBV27 TGTGCCAGCAGGAGCCGTTGGGGGGAGACCCAGTACTTC CASRSRWGETQYF
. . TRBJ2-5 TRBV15 TGTGCCACCAGCTTTCCCGAAGGAGAGACCCAGTACTTC CATSFPEGETQYF
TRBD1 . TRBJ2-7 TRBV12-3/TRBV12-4 TGTGCCAGCAAGCGTACAGGGGTCGACGAGCAGTACTTC CASKRTGVDEQYF
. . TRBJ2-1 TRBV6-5 TGTGCCAGCAGTTACAGACAGGACCTAACCTACAATGAGCAGTTCTTC CASSYRQDLTYNEQFF
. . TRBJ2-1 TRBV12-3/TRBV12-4 TGTGCCAGCAGTTTGGGCAGGACCGTGGATGAGCAGTTCTTC CASSLGRTVDEQFF
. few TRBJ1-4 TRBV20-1 TGCAGTGTTAGGGTGGGGGGAAACTCTGAAAAACTGTTTTTT CSVRVGGNSEKLFF
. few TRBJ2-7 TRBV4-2 TGTGCCAGCAGCCCGATCTCGGCGATTCGATCAGCGGTACCTGCCTACGAGCAGTACTTC CASSPISAIRSAVPAYEQYF
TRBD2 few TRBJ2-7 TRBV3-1 TGTGCCAGCACCGGGGAGGGCTACGAGCAGTACTTC CASTGEGYEQYF
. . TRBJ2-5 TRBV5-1 TGCGCCAGCAGCGTGGTCAAACGAGAGACCCAGTACTTC CASSVVKRETQYF
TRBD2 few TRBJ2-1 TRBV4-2 TGTGCCAGCAGCCAAAAACCGGGACTAGCGGGGAAAGAGCAGTTCTTC CASSQKPGLAGKEQFF
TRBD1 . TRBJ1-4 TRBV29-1 TGCAGCGTTGATTTGGGGACAGTTAATGAAAAACTGTTTTTT CSVDLGTVNEKLFF
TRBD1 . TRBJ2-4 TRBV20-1 TGCAGTGCTAGGCCTTTAGGGACAGGGCTTCGGGAGCAGTACTTC CSARPLGTGLREQYF
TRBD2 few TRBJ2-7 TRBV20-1 TGCAGTGCTAGGTCGACTAGCGGGGGGATATACGAGCAGTACTTC CSARSTSGGIYEQYF
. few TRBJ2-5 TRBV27 TGTGCCAGCAGCCAAGCCAGTCAGCGTCAGGTCCAGTACTTC CASSQASQRQVQYF
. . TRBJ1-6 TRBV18 TGTGCCAGCTCACAACAGGTCCAGGATTCACCCCTCCACTTT CASSQQVQDSPLHF
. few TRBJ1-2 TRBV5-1 TGCGCCAGCAGACCCGGGACGGACCAAGATGGCTACACCTTC CASRPGTDQDGYTF
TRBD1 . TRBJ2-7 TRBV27 TGTGCCAGCAGTTGGGCAGGGGGACGTGAGCAGTACTTC CASSWAGGREQYF
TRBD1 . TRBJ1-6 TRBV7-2 TGTGCCAGCAGCCGAGCCGGACAGGGAAATTCACCCCTCCACTTT CASSRAGQGNSPLHF
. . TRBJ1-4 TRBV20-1 TGCAGTGCTAGAGGGGATGAAAAACTGTTTTTT CSARGDEKLFF
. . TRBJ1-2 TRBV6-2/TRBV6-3 TGTGCCAGCAGTTACCCCGGGGTTGGCTACACCTTC CASSYPGVGYTF
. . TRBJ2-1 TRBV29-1 TGCAGCGTTGCAGGGCGCAGACTTTACAATGAGCAGTTCTTC CSVAGRRLYNEQFF
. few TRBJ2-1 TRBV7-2 TGTGCCAGCAGCCCTGAGCAGAGCTCCTACAATGAGCAGTTCTTC CASSPEQSSYNEQFF
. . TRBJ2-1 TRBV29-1 TGCAGCGTTGAAGAGGCCGGCGGCGCTAGCTCCTACAATGAGCAGTTCTTC CSVEEAGGASSYNEQFF
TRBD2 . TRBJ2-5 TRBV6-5 TGTGCCAGCAGCCCGGGGGGGGCCAGAAAGACCCAGTACTTC CASSPGGARKTQYF
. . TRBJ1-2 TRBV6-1 TGTGCCAGCAGTGAATTTGGCAGGCGAGCCTCTAACTATGGCTACACCTTC CASSEFGRRASNYGYTF
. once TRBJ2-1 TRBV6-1 TGTGCCAGCAGTGAACAGGTTGAGCAGTTCTTC CASSEQVEQFF
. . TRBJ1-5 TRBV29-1 TGCAGCGTTCAAGTTGGAAGCAATCAGCCCCAGCATTTT CSVQVGSNQPQHF
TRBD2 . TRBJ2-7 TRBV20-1 TGCAGTGCTAGAGATCCGGGACTACCTTACGAGCAGTACTTC CSARDPGLPYEQYF
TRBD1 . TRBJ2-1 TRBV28 TGTGCCAGCAGCTCTGGGACAGGACTTACGGGTGAGCAGTTCTTC CASSSGTGLTGEQFF
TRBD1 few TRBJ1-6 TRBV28 TGTGCCAGTATACAGGGGGCGGCCTCACCCCTCCACTTT CASIQGAASPLHF
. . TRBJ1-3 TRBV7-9 TGTGCCAGCAGCTTAACGGAAAACTCTGGAAACACCATATATTTT CASSLTENSGNTIYF
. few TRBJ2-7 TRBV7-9 TGTGCCAGCAGCTTAGCCGGATTCCGGGGGAACGAGCAGTACTTC CASSLAGFRGNEQYF
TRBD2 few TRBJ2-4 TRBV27 TGTGCCAGCAGTTGGACTAGCGGAAAAAACATTCAGTACTTC CASSWTSGKNIQYF
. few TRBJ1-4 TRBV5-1 TGCGCCAGCAGCCCAGGACTGTCGACGGATGAAAAACTGTTTTTT CASSPGLSTDEKLFF
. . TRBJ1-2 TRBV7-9 TGTGCCAGCAGCTTTTTCTCTACTATATGGAATGGCTACACCTTC CASSFFSTIWNGYTF
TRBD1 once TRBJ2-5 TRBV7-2 TGTGCCAGCAGCCAGATCCGGGACAGGGACCAAGAGACCCAGTACTTC CASSQIRDRDQETQYF
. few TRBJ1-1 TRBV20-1 TGCAGTGCCGCTCTGAGAGGGGTCCTGGCTGGAGCTTTCTTT CSAALRGVLAGAFF
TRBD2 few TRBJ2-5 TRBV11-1 TGTGCCAGCAGCCCTCAGGGGGGACTAGCGGGAAAAGAGACCCAGTACTTC CASSPQGGLAGKETQYF
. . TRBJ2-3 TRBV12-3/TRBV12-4 TGTGCCAGCAGTTTACACAGGGTAGGAGATACGCAGTATTTT CASSLHRVGDTQYF
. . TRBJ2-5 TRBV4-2 TGTGCCAGCAGCCAAGGGGAAGGTGGGGGAGGCCAAGAGACCCAGTACTTC CASSQGEGGGGQETQYF
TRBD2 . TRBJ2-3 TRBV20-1 TGCAGTGCTTTAGCGGGAGGGCCCTCAGATACGCAGTATTTT CSALAGGPSDTQYF
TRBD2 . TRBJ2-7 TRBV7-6 TGTGCCAGCAGCCCCGAGCTCGGCGGGGGGCTGGGAAACTCCTACGAGCAGTACTTC CASSPELGGGLGNSYEQYF
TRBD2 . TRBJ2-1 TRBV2 TGTGCCAGCAGGGGACTAGCCGGCAATGAGCAGTTCTTC CASRGLAGNEQFF
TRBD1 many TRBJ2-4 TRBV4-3 TGCGCCAGCAGCCAAGTTGAGGGACAGGGGTTCTCTTCCAAAAACATTCAGTACTTC CASSQVEGQGFSSKNIQYF
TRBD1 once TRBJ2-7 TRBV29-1 TGCAGCGTTTTGGGACAGTCCTACGAGCAGTACTTC CSVLGQSYEQYF
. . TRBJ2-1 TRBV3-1 TGTGCCAGCAGCGCCGTCCGTGGCGGGTACAATGAGCAGTTCTTC CASSAVRGGYNEQFF
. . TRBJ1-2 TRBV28 TGTGCCAGCAGCGCAGCGACCTATGGCTACACCTTC CASSAATYGYTF
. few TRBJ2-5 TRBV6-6 TGTGCCAGCAGTTACTCCGAGTGGGAGACCCAGTACTTC CASSYSEWETQYF
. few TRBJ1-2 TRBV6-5 TGTGCCAGCAGCCCTTTTGTGGGGTGGCCTGACGGCTACACCTTC CASSPFVGWPDGYTF
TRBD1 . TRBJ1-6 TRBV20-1 TGCAGTGCTAGACCCCCGGACAGGGATAATTCACCCCTCCACTTT CSARPPDRDNSPLHF